This is a list of T cell receptor beta chains from one sample in a study of identical twins. MiXCR was run by TCRdb on the 5' RACE reads, yielding one entry per CDR3 protein. The sample consists of about 530,000 distinct CDR3 sequences, approximately 20% of them appearing once. These same data were also listed under a study on yellow fever vaccine responses in identical twins.

The sample was CD4+ T cells sorted from blood. These receptors came from a woman aged 18-29 years in good health. CDR3s include the opening cysteine and the closing phenylalanine or tryptophan. A D gene is named only where the DNA matches it firmly. Not all rows give a size; the values are once, few, many and, for expanded clones, a class.

v_call: TRBV12-3/TRBV12-4
d_call: TRBD1
j_call: TRBJ1-1
clone_size: NA
cdr3_nt: TGTGCCAGCAGTTTAGGAGGGACAGGCTTTATGGCTTTCTTT
cdr3_aa: CASSLGGTGFMAFF

v_call: TRBV5-1
d_call: TRBD1
j_call: TRBJ2-7
clone_size: NA
cdr3_nt: TGCGCCAGCAGCTCAACCCCGGGACAGGGTTCAATCGAGCAGTACTTC
cdr3_aa: CASSSTPGQGSIEQYF

v_call: TRBV5-1
d_call: TRBD2
j_call: TRBJ2-7
clone_size: few
cdr3_nt: TGCGCCAGCAGCTTGGCCGGTAGCGGGGGTGTATACGAGCAGTACTTC
cdr3_aa: CASSLAGSGGVYEQYF

v_call: TRBV5-1
d_call: NA
j_call: TRBJ2-7
clone_size: NA
cdr3_nt: TGCGCCAGCAGCTCGAGAGGGTCGACGAGGGGGTACGAGCAGTACTTC
cdr3_aa: CASSSRGSTRGYEQYF

v_call: TRBV28
d_call: NA
j_call: TRBJ1-6
clone_size: few
cdr3_nt: TGTGCCAGCAGTCCCCTCAAGTTAAGGACAAGTTATAATTCACCCCTCCACTTT
cdr3_aa: CASSPLKLRTSYNSPLHF

v_call: TRBV12-3/TRBV12-4
d_call: NA
j_call: TRBJ1-2
clone_size: few
cdr3_nt: TGTGCCAGCAGTTTGGTTGGGCGATCCTATGGCTACACCTTC
cdr3_aa: CASSLVGRSYGYTF

v_call: TRBV4-1
d_call: NA
j_call: TRBJ2-3
clone_size: NA
cdr3_nt: TGCGCCAGCAGCCAACAGTCCACAGATACGCAGTATTTT
cdr3_aa: CASSQQSTDTQYF

v_call: TRBV6-2/TRBV6-3
d_call: TRBD1
j_call: TRBJ1-1
clone_size: few
cdr3_nt: TGTGCCAGCAGTCCTGGACAGGGAAAAGTCACTGAAGCTTTCTTT
cdr3_aa: CASSPGQGKVTEAFF

v_call: TRBV12-3/TRBV12-4
d_call: NA
j_call: TRBJ2-6
clone_size: NA
cdr3_nt: TGTGCCAGCAGCGTGTGGAGCGGGGCCAACGTCCTGACTTTC
cdr3_aa: CASSVWSGANVLTF

v_call: TRBV20-1
d_call: NA
j_call: TRBJ2-3
clone_size: NA
cdr3_nt: TGCAGTGCTAGGGGCGGTCTGAGCACAGATACGCAGTATTTT
cdr3_aa: CSARGGLSTDTQYF

v_call: TRBV5-1
d_call: NA
j_call: TRBJ1-1
clone_size: NA
cdr3_nt: TGCGCCAGCAGCTGGGAGGGAGGCGTGAACACTGAAGCTTTCTTT
cdr3_aa: CASSWEGGVNTEAFF

v_call: TRBV5-1
d_call: TRBD2
j_call: TRBJ2-7
clone_size: once
cdr3_nt: TGCGCCAGCAGCTTGGGACTAGCGGGAGGCCAGCTCTACGAGCAGTACTTC
cdr3_aa: CASSLGLAGGQLYEQYF

v_call: TRBV5-1
d_call: TRBD2
j_call: TRBJ2-1
clone_size: few
cdr3_nt: TGCGCCAGCAGCAGGTCGGGGGGGATCAACAATGAGCAGTTCTTC
cdr3_aa: CASSRSGGINNEQFF

v_call: TRBV20-1
d_call: NA
j_call: TRBJ2-5
clone_size: few
cdr3_nt: TGCAGTGCTGCCCCCCACACGTACCAAGAGACCCAGTACTTC
cdr3_aa: CSAAPHTYQETQYF

v_call: TRBV12-3/TRBV12-4
d_call: TRBD1
j_call: TRBJ2-7
clone_size: NA
cdr3_nt: TGTGCCAGCACCCTTGGACAGGGTGGGATCCACGAGCAGTACTTC
cdr3_aa: CASTLGQGGIHEQYF

v_call: TRBV20-1
d_call: TRBD2
j_call: TRBJ2-3
clone_size: NA
cdr3_nt: TGCAGTGCTTCCCCGCTAGCGGGGAATACAGATACGCAGTATTTT
cdr3_aa: CSASPLAGNTDTQYF

v_call: TRBV20-1
d_call: NA
j_call: TRBJ1-6
clone_size: NA
cdr3_nt: TGCAGTGCTAGGGGGGGAGGCTCACCCCTCCACTTT
cdr3_aa: CSARGGGSPLHF

v_call: TRBV7-8
d_call: NA
j_call: TRBJ1-1
clone_size: NA
cdr3_nt: TGTGCCAGCAGCTTCACAACGGACACTGAAGCTTTCTTT
cdr3_aa: CASSFTTDTEAFF

v_call: TRBV5-1
d_call: TRBD1
j_call: TRBJ2-2
clone_size: NA
cdr3_nt: TGCGCCAGCAGCGACACCGACAGGGCCACCGGGGAGCTGTTTTTT
cdr3_aa: CASSDTDRATGELFF